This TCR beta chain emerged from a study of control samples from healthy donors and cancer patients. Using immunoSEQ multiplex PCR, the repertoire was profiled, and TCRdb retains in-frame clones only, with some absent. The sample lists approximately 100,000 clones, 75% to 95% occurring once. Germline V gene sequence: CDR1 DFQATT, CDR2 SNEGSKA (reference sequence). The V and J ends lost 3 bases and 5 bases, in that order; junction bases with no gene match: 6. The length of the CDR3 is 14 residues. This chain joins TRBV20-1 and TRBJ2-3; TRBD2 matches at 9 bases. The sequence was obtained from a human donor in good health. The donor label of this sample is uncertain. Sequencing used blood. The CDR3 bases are TGCAGTGCTAGTTTAGCGGGGGAGGAAGATACGCAGTATTTT. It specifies CSASLAGEEDTQYF.